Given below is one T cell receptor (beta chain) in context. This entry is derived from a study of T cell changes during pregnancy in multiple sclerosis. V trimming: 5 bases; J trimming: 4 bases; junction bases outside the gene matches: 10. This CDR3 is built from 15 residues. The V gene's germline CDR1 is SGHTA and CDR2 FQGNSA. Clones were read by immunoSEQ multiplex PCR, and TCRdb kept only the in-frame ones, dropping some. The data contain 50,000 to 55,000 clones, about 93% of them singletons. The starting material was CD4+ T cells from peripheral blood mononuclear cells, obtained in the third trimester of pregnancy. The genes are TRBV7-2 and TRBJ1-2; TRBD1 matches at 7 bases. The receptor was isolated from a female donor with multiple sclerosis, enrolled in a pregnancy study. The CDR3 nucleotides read TGTGCCAGCAGCCCAGAACAGGGGCTGATCTATGGCTACACCTTC. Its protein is CASSPEQGLIYGYTF.